This T cell receptor (beta chain) was identified during a study of T cells after yellow fever vaccination. Whole-study findings and limits: On re-exposure, the response was weaker but peaked faster, at day 5 versus 15. Reappearance after the booster was seen for most primary-vaccination clones, at 95% to 97% CD4 and less than 90% CD8. Although most clonotypes did not, a small share appeared in both CD4 and CD8 compartments.

This clonotype was found many times. CDR3 length equals 14 residues. Germline V CDR1 and CDR2: MNHEY, SVGEGT. Trimming stripped 0 bases from V and 10 bases from J, with 13 bases between. Template switching with 5'RACE generated the TCR cDNA and added a universal primer site and UMIs. One entry per CDR3 protein results from TCRdb running MiXCR on the 5' RACE reads. Among under 55,000 distinct CDR3 sequences listed, roughly 7% were seen once. The chain carries TRBV6-2 or TRBV6-3 and TRBJ2-1; D is unclear. The input for sequencing was CD8+ T cells not binding an NS4B(214-222) dextramer, sorted from PBMCs, taken 45 days after the yellow fever booster vaccination. This clonotype was sampled from a man in his thirties or forties who received the YFV17D yellow fever vaccine. This CDR3 reads CASSYSTNSWEQFF. CDR3 coding DNA: TGTGCCAGCAGTTACTCGACGAATTCGTGGGAGCAGTTCTTC.